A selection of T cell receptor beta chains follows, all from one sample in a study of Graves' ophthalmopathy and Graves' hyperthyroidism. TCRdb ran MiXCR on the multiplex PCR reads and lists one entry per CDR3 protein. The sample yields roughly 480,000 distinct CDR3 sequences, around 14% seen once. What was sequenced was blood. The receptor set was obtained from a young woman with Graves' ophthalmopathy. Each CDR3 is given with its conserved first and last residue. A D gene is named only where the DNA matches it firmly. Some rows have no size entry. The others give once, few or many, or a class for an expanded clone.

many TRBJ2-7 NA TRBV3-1 TGTGCCAGCAGCCAAGATCGCAGGGTCCCCTACGAGCAGTACTTC CASSQDRRVPYEQYF
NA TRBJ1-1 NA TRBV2 TGTGCCAGCACCCCCTTCGGGGGGGGCACTGAAGCTTTCTTT CASTPFGGGTEAFF
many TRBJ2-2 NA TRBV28 TGTGCCAGCAGTTTATCGGCGGAATACACCGGGGAGCTGTTTTTT CASSLSAEYTGELFF
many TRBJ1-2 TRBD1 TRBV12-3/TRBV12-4 TGTGCCAGCAGCTGGACAGGGGGCAGCGGCTACACCTTC CASSWTGGSGYTF
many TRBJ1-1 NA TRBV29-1 TGCAGCGTTGAGGGCACTGAAGCTTTCTTT CSVEGTEAFF
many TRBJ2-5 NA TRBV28 TGTGCCAGCAGCCCGTCTCTCTATTCGGTGGGCCAAGGGGCCCAGTACTTC CASSPSLYSVGQGAQYF
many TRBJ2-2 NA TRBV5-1 TGCGCCAGCACCTCCTGGGGGCCGGACACCGGGGAGCTGTTTTTT CASTSWGPDTGELFF
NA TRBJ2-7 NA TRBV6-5 TGTGCCAGCCCAACCTACGAGCAGTACTTC CASPTYEQYF
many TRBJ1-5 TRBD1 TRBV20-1 TGCAGTGCTAGAGTTGTAACAGGGGTGGCTCAGCCCCAGCATTTT CSARVVTGVAQPQHF
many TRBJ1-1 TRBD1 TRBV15 TGTGCCACCAGCGGGATCCAGGGGGAGGAAGCTTTCTTT CATSGIQGEEAFF
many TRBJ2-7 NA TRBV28 TGTGCCAGCAGTTTTGGGCTAGTCCTCTACGAGCAGTACTTC CASSFGLVLYEQYF
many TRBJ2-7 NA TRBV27 TGTGCCAGCAGTTATGGGAACGACGAGCAGTACTTC CASSYGNDEQYF
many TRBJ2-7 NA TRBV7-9 TGTGCCAGCGGACTTTTCTACGAGCAGTACTTC CASGLFYEQYF
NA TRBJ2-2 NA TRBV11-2 TGTGCCAGCAGCCAGGACAGATCGCACACCGGGGAGCTGTTTTTT CASSQDRSHTGELFF
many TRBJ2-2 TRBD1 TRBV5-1 TGCGCCAGCAGCGGAGGGACAGGGGTTGCCGGGGAGCTGTTTTTT CASSGGTGVAGELFF
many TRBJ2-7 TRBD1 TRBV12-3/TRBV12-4 TGTGCCGGCAGCCCGGGGACAGGGAGCTCCTACGAGCAGTACTTC CAGSPGTGSSYEQYF
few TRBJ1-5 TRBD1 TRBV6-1 TGTGCCAGCAGGGGGACAGGGGTCGCCGATAGCAATCAGCCCCAGCATTTT CASRGTGVADSNQPQHF
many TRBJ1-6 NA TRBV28 TGTGCCAGCAGTTTGGTGGCAGGGCGTTCACCCCTCCACTTT CASSLVAGRSPLHF
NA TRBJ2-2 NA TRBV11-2 TGTGCCAGCAACCGGTTTGGTCCTACCGGGGAGCTGTTTTTT CASNRFGPTGELFF
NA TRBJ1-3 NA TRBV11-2 TGTGCCAGCAGCTTAAGGTGGAGCTCTGGAAACACCATATATTTT CASSLRWSSGNTIYF
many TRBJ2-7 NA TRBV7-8 TGTGCCAGCAGCCCATTCGGCGGGAAGGATCACGAGCAGTACTTC CASSPFGGKDHEQYF
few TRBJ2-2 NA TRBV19 TGTGCCAGTAGGCCTATTTCCGGGGAGCTGTTTTTT CASRPISGELFF
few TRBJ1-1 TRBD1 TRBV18 TGTGCCAGCTCCCCATCGACAGGGGAACCGCGGGAAGCTTTCTTT CASSPSTGEPREAFF
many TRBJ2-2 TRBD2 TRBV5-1 TGCGCCAGCAGCTTAACCGGGACTAGCGGGCTCGCCGGGGAGCTGTTTTTT CASSLTGTSGLAGELFF
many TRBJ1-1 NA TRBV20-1 TGCAGTGCTAGTGGCTGGGGGAAGGGCACTGAAGCTTTCTTT CSASGWGKGTEAFF
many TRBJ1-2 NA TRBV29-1 TGCAGCGTCCTATGGTATGGCTACACCTTC CSVLWYGYTF
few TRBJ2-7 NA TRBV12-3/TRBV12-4 TGTGCCAGCAGCCTGACAAACTCCCCCCTCGAGCAGTACTTC CASSLTNSPLEQYF
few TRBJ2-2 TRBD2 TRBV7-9 TGTGCCAGCAGCTGGGGTAGCGGGCTCACCGGGGAGCTGTTTTTT CASSWGSGLTGELFF
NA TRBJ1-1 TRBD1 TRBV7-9 TGTGCCACCCAGGGGGGGGGGACCACTGAAGCTTTCTTT CATQGGGTTEAFF
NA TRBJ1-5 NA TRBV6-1 TGTGCCAGCAGTGAAGCGGGGTCGGCAAGCAATCAGCCCCAGCATTTT CASSEAGSASNQPQHF
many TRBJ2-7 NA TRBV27 TGTGCCAGCACCCGGACACCGAGCTCCTACGAGCAGTACTTC CASTRTPSSYEQYF
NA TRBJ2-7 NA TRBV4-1 TGCGCCAGCAGCCAAGAAGCGACCATGGGCAGGGCGATCTCCTACGAGCAGTACTTC CASSQEATMGRAISYEQYF
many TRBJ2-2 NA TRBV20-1 TGCAGTGCGTCACCTGCCACGAACACCGGGGAGCTGTTTTTT CSASPATNTGELFF
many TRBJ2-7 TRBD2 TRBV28 TGTGCCAGCAGTTTCCCCTCTTTAACTAGCGGGGACTCCTACGAGCAGTACTTC CASSFPSLTSGDSYEQYF
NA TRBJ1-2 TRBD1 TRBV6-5 TGTGCCAGCAGTTACTCGGCCCAGGGGGCGCTTGGCTACACCTTC CASSYSAQGALGYTF
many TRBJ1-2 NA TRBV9 TGTGCCAGCAGCGTAGACGGGGGGGCCTATGGCTACACCTTC CASSVDGGAYGYTF
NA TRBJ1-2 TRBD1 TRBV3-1 TGTGCCAGCACCCGGCAGGGGGCTTATGGCTACACCTTC CASTRQGAYGYTF
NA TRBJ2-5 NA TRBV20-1 TGCAGTGCTAGAGGGCCGGGGACGACGGGGATTCAAGAGACCCAGTACTTC CSARGPGTTGIQETQYF
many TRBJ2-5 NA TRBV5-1 TGCGCCAGCAGCCCGGGGATGAAAGAGACCCAGTACTTC CASSPGMKETQYF
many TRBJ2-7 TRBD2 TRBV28 TGTGCCAGCAGTTTATCCGGGACGGCGGGAGGCTCCTACGAGCAGTACTTC CASSLSGTAGGSYEQYF
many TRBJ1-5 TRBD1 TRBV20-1 TGCAGTGCTCTAGACAGGGAGAATCAGCCCCAGCATTTT CSALDRENQPQHF